Below, one T cell receptor beta chain is given with its context. The data originate from a study of T cells in Graves' hyperthyroidism and ophthalmopathy. Study background: Any treatment followed the collection of peripheral blood at initial diagnosis.

The length of the CDR3 is 16 residues. V lost 4 bases, J lost 1 base, and 17 bases lay in between. Per the germline V gene, CDR1 is MNHEY and CDR2 is SVGAGI. Orbital computed tomography and thyroid ultrasound, together with serum TRAb and thyroxine and clinical symptoms, were used for diagnoses. Amplified TCR beta CDR3 regions derived from RNA transcripts. HTBI primers were used for first-round RT-PCR of the TCR CDR3. From the multiplex PCR reads, TCRdb called clonotypes with MiXCR, one entry per CDR3 protein. The table records 300,000 to 500,000 distinct CDR3 sequences, 14% to 15% of them present only once.

The chain links TRBV6-5 to TRBJ2-7; D not certain. Sequences were obtained from blood. The clonotype was recovered from a woman aged 30 to 39 with Graves' hyperthyroidism. The CDR3 is CASSSRQVSPSYEQYF. The CDR3, as DNA: TGTGCCAGCAGTTCCCGTCAGGTTTCGCCTTCCTACGAGCAGTACTTC.